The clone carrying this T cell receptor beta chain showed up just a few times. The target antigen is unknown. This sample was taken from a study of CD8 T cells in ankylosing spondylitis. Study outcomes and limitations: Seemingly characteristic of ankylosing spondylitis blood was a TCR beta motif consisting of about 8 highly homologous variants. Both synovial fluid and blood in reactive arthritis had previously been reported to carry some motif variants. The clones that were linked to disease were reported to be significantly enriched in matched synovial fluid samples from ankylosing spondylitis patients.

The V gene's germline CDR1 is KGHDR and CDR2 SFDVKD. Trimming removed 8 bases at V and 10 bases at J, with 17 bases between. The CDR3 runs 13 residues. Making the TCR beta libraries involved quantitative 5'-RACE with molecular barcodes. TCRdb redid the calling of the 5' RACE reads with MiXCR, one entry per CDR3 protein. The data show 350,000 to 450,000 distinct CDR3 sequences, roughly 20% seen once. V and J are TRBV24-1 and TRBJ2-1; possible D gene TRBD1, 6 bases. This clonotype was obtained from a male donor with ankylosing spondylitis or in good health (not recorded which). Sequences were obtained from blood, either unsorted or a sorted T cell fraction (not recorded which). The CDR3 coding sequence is TGTGCCACCAAGGTCAGTGGGGGCAGCGAGCAGTTCTTC. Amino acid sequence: CATKVSGGSEQFF.